This T cell receptor (beta chain) was observed in a study of cytomegalovirus exposure and HLA in healthy donors. Study findings and constraints: The authors assumed roughly uniform sequencing depth across donors for presence/absence analyses. Later on, an analysis tied over 15,000 TCR beta sequences to HLA alleles at 0.05 false discovery rate. In a later analysis, productive TCRs from donors in an Asian-associated ancestry cluster reportedly carried fewer N-insertions than the cohort mean.

V was trimmed by 3 bases and J by 6 bases, leaving 18 bases between them. The CDR3 loop spans 16 amino acids. CDR1 is KGHSH and CDR2 is LQKENI in the germline V gene. Donors were nominally healthy when sampled, though unrecorded immune exposures were likely. A single count supports this clone. Its matching antigen is unknown. PCR primers comprised 60 Vbeta and 13 Jbeta primers. This table comes from immunoSEQ multiplex PCR, and its TCRdb copy is limited to in-frame clones, with some not included. The sample carries 95,000 to 150,000 clones, around 72% recorded once. Material for sequencing was PBMCs. The sequence was collected from a man aged 25-40 years in good health and CMV-seronegative. This rearrangement joins TRBV18 to TRBJ1-5; D is uncertain. CDR3 coding DNA: TGTGCCAGCTCACCCCAAACGGTGACTTTTGGTCAGCCCCAGCATTTT. Protein sequence: CASSPQTVTFGQPQHF.